One sample yielded the 2 T cell receptor beta chains listed below, sequenced in a study of response to subunit inactivated influenza vaccine. One entry per CDR3 protein, called by TCRdb with MiXCR from the RT-PCR reads. There are 450,000 to 600,000 distinct CDR3 sequences in the sample; approximately 7.3% occur only once, and about an eighth lies in the top ten. This specimen was PBMCs from blood, taken about 24 months after vaccination. The receptors were gathered from a man in his fifties or sixties who received an inactivated influenza vaccine.

The genes are TRBV12-3 or TRBV12-4 and TRBJ2-7, with 10 bases identical to TRBD2. V was clipped by 3 bases and J by 7 bases; unmatched bases: 9. This CDR3 is built from 15 residues. The CDR3 sequence is CASSLGLAGVQEQYF. CDR3 in DNA: TGTGCCAGCAGTTTGGGGCTAGCGGGAGTTCAGGAGCAGTACTTC.

This clonotype was seen many times. The chain combines TRBV20-1 with TRBJ2-3, with 9 bases identical to TRBD1. This CDR3 has 13 residues. After removal of 8 bases from V and 3 bases from J, the junction contained 6 bases not matched to a gene. CDR1 DFQATT and CDR2 SNEGSKA come from the germline V gene (reference sequence). CDR3 sequence (DNA): TGCAGTCTTGAGGGGACAGGGACAGATACGCAGTATTTT. It yields the protein CSLEGTGTDTQYF.